The rows below give T cell receptor beta chains drawn from one sample of a study of early stage breast cancer tumors. Assay: immunoSEQ multiplex PCR; the TCRdb copy retains only in-frame clones and omits some. The sample lists some 30,000 clones, 60% to 80% occurring once. The sequenced sample was breast tumor tissue. The receptors shown here come from a person aged 25 to 39 with breast cancer. Each CDR3 is given with its conserved first and last residue. D genes are given only for firm matches. For some rows the clone size is stated as once, few or many, or as a class when expanded; others skip it.

TRBJ2-2 TRBV19 - - CASTSDRSTGELFF TGTGCCAGTACCTCAGACAGAAGCACCGGGGAGCTGTTTTTT
TRBJ1-2 TRBV30 - TRBD1 CAWSRGTGDGYTF TGTGCCTGGAGTCGCGGGACAGGGGATGGCTACACCTTC
TRBJ2-2 TRBV5-5 - - CASSYPGQGGTGELFF TGTGCCAGCAGCTACCCGGGGCAGGGAGGAACCGGGGAGCTGTTTTTT
TRBJ2-3 TRBV4-1 - TRBD2 CASSLSGSRADTQYF TGCGCCAGCAGCCTTAGCGGGAGCAGGGCAGATACGCAGTATTTT
TRBJ1-6 TRBV9 - TRBD1 CASSVGQGVSPLHF TGTGCCAGCAGCGTGGGACAGGGCGTTTCACCCCTCCACTTT
TRBJ1-1 TRBV4-3 - - CASSQSTGNTEAFF TGCGCCAGCAGCCAATCGACAGGGAACACTGAAGCTTTCTTT
TRBJ1-1 TRBV5-1 - - CASSLALDSRAFF TGCGCCAGCAGCTTGGCCTTGGACAGTCGAGCTTTCTTT
TRBJ2-3 TRBV30 - - CAWTSGLAGDTQYF TGTGCCTGGACCAGTGGGCTAGCTGGAGATACGCAGTATTTT
TRBJ1-2 TRBV11-2 once - CASRDTGGNYGYTF TGTGCCAGCAGAGACACGGGGGGTAACTATGGCTACACCTTC
TRBJ1-4 TRBV7-2 - - CASSLGSYEKLFF TGTGCCAGCAGCTTAGGCTCCTATGAAAAACTGTTTTTT
TRBJ2-3 TRBV18 - - CASSPQGWGGTDTQYF TGTGCCAGCTCACCCCAGGGGTGGGGAGGCACAGATACGCAGTATTTT
TRBJ1-5 TRBV11-2 - - CASSRGGDSNSNQPQHF TGTGCCAGCAGCCGGGGGGGGGACTCCAATAGCAATCAGCCCCAGCATTTT
TRBJ2-7 TRBV9 - - CASSVDEGRGYEQYF TGTGCCAGCAGCGTAGATGAAGGTCGCGGCTACGAGCAGTACTTC
TRBJ1-6 TRBV6-5 - - CASSRGPRQNIHF TGTGCCAGCTCCCGAGGTCCGAGGCAAAATATCCACTTT
TRBJ1-1 TRBV15 - - CATSRDRKLNTEAFF TGTGCCACCAGCAGAGACAGGAAATTGAACACTGAAGCTTTCTTT
TRBJ2-5 TRBV2 - - CASSGDKQETQYF TGTGCCAGCAGTGGGGACAAACAAGAGACCCAGTACTTC
TRBJ1-2 TRBV27 once TRBD1 CASSPGGQSYGYTF TGTGCCAGCAGTCCAGGGGGCCAGAGCTATGGCTACACCTTC
TRBJ2-2 TRBV5-1 - - CASSFQGGELFF TGCGCCAGCAGCTTTCAGGGCGGGGAGCTGTTTTTT
TRBJ1-4 TRBV4-1 - - CASSQDRILINEKLFF TGCGCCAGCAGCCAAGATCGGATACTGATTAATGAAAAACTGTTTTTT
TRBJ2-7 TRBV10-3 - - CAISDSSSNYEQYF TGTGCCATCAGTGATTCTAGCAGCAACTACGAGCAGTACTTC
TRBJ2-1 TRBV19 - TRBD2 CASSPTSGLSSYNEQFF TGTGCCAGTAGCCCGACTAGCGGGTTAAGCTCCTACAATGAGCAGTTCTTC
TRBJ1-2 TRBV9 - - CASSVEGVAGYGYTF TGTGCCAGCAGCGTAGAGGGGGTGGCTGGCTATGGCTACACCTTC
TRBJ1-1 TRBV11-2 - - CASSLRNSRAFF TGTGCCAGCAGCTTAAGGAACAGTCGCGCTTTCTTT
TRBJ2-7 TRBV4-1 few TRBD2 CASSQVPGLAGGSSYEQYF TGCGCCAGCAGCCAAGTTCCGGGACTAGCGGGAGGAAGCTCCTACGAGCAGTACTTC
TRBJ1-6 TRBV11-2 - TRBD1 CASSLEPTGGNSPLHF TGTGCCAGCAGCTTAGAACCGACAGGGGGTAATTCACCCCTCCACTTT
TRBJ2-7 TRBV7-7 - - CASSLAGSSEQYF TGTGCTAGCAGCTTAGCAGGATCCTCCGAGCAGTACTTC
TRBJ1-1 TRBV7-7 - - CASSSRRDTEAFF TGTGCCAGCAGCTCTAGGAGGGACACTGAAGCTTTCTTT